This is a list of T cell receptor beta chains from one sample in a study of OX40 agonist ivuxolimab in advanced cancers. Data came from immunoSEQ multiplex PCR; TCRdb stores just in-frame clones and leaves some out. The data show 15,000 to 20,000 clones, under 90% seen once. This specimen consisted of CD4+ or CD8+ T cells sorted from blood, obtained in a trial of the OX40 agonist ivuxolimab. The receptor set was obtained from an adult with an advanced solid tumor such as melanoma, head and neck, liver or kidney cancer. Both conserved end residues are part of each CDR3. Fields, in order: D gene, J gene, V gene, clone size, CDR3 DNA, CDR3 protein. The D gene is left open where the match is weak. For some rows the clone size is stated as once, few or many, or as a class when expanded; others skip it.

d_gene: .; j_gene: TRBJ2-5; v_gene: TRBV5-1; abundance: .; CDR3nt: TGCGCCAGCAGCTTTGGGGGGCAAGAGCAGTACTTC; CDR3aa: CASSFGGQEQYF
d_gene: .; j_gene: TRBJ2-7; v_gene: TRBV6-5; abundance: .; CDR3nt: TGTGCCAGCAGTTACGCAGGGAGTTCCTACGAGCAGTACTTC; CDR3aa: CASSYAGSSYEQYF
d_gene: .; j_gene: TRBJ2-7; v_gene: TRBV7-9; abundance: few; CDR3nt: TGTGCCAGCAGCTTAGAAGGACCCGAGCAGTACTTC; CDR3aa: CASSLEGPEQYF
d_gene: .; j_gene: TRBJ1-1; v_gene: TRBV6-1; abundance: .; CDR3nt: TGTGCCAGCAGTGAAGCGGCAGCCCCTCGGGCTTTCTTT; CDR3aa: CASSEAAAPRAFF
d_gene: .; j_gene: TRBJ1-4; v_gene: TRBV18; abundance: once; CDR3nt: TGTGCCAGCTCACCTTCACCATTAAGGGTTATAAGGGATGAAAAACTGTTTTTT; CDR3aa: CASSPSPLRVIRDEKLFF
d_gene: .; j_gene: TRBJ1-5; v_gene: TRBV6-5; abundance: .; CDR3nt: TGTGCCAGCAGTACCGATAACAATCAGCCCCAGCATTTT; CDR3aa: CASSTDNNQPQHF
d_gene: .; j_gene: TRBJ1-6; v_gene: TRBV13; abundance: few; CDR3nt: TGTGCCAGCAGCCATCGAGGTAGTGGTTCACCCCTCCACTTT; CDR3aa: CASSHRGSGSPLHF
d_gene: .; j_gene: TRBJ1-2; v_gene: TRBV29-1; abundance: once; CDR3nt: TGCAGCGTCGGACACGGAGATGGCTACACCTTC; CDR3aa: CSVGHGDGYTF
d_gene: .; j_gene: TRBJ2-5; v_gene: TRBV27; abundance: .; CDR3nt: TGTGCCAGCAGTTTACGCGGTGGGAGGCCCACCGGGGAGACCCAGTACTTC; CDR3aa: CASSLRGGRPTGETQYF
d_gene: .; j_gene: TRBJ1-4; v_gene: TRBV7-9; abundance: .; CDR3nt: TGTGCCAGCAGCCCTTTTCGGGGGGATGAAAAACTGTTTTTT; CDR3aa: CASSPFRGDEKLFF
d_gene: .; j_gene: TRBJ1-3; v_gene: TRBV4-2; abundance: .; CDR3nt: TGTGCCAGCAGCCCCGCCCCAACAGCAGCGACGGGAAACACCATATATTTT; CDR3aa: CASSPAPTAATGNTIYF
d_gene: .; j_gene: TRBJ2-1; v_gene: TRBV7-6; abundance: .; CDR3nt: TGTGCCAGCAGCTTACTCGGGGCAGGCGAGCAGTTCTTC; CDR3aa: CASSLLGAGEQFF
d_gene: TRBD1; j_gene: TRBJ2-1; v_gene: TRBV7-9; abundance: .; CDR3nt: TGTGCCAGCAGCTTAGTACAGGGGTACAATGAGCAGTTCTTC; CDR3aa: CASSLVQGYNEQFF
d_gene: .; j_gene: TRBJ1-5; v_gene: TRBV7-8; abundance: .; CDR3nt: TGTGCCAGCAGCTTGGATGCTAGGGGTAGCAATCAGCCCCAGCATTTT; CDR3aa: CASSLDARGSNQPQHF
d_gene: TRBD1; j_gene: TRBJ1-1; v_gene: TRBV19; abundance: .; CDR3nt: TGTGCCAGTAGTCAACGGACAGGCCTGAACACTGAAGCTTTCTTT; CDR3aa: CASSQRTGLNTEAFF
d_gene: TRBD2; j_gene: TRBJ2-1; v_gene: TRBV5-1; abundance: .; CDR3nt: TGCGCCAGCTCAGATGGACTAGTGGATGAGCAGTTCTTC; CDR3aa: CASSDGLVDEQFF
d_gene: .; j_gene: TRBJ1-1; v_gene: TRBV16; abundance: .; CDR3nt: TGTGCCAGCAGCCAATCGTTAATCAACACTGAAGCTTTCTTT; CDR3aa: CASSQSLINTEAFF
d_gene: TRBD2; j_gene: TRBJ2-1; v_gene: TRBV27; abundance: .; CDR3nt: TGTGCCAGCAGTTTTGGGGCGGGAGGCCGCGAGTTCTTC; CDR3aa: CASSFGAGGREFF
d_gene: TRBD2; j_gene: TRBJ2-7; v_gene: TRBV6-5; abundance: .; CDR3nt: TGTGCCAGCAAAGCGGGAGCATCCTACGAGCAGTACTTC; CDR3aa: CASKAGASYEQYF
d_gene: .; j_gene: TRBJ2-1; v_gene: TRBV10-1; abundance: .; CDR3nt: TGCGCCAGCAGTGAACCTCCGGGAAATGAGCAGTTCTTC; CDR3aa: CASSEPPGNEQFF
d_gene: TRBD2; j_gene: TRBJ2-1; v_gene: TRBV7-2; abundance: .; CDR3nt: TGTGCCAGCAGCTTAGCGGGACTAGCGGGACAGTTCTTC; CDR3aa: CASSLAGLAGQFF
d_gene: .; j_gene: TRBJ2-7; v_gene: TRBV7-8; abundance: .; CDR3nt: TGTGCCAGCGAACTAGCTGGCACCTACGAGCAGTACTTC; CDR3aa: CASELAGTYEQYF
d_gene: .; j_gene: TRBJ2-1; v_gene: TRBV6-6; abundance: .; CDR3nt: TGTGCCAGCAGTTACCGGGGCCTCTCCTACAATGAGCAGTTCTTC; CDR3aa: CASSYRGLSYNEQFF
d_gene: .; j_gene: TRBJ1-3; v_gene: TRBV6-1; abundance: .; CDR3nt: TGTGCCAGCAGTCTCCAACAGGGTGGCGGAAACACCATATATTTT; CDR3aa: CASSLQQGGGNTIYF
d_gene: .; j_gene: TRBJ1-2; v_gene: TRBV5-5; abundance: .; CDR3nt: TGTGCCAGCAGCTCGAGGACGGAACCAAACTATGGCTACACCTTC; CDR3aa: CASSSRTEPNYGYTF
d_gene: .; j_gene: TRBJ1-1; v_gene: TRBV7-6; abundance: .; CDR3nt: TGTGCCAGCAGTCCCGGGCTTGATGAAGCTTTCTTT; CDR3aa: CASSPGLDEAFF
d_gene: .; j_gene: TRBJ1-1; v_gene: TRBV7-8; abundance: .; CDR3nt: TGTGCCAGCAGCTTCAGGACAGCATACAACACTGAAGCTTTCTTT; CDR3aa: CASSFRTAYNTEAFF
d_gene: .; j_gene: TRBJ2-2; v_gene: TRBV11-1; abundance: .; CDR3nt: TGTGCCAGCAGCTCGGAACAGCCCGGGGAGCTGTTTTTT; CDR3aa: CASSSEQPGELFF